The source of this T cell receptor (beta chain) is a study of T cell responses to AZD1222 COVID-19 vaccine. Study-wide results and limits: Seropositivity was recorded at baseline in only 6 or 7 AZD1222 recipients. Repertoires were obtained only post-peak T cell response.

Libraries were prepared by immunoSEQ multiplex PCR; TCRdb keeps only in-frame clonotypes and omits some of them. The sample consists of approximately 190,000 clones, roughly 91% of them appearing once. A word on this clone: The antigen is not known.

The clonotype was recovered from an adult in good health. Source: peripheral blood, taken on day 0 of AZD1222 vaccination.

The chain's CDR3 is CASSFPPHYEQYF. CDR3 nucleotides: TGTGCCAGCAGTTTTCCCCCCCACTACGAGCAGTACTTC. The rearrangement joins TRBV27 to TRBJ2-7; no clear D gene. This CDR3 is built from 13 residues. The ends were cut back, 3 bases at V and 3 bases at J, with 9 bases in the middle. Germline values: CDR1 MNHEY, CDR2 SMNVEV (reference sequence).